The rows below give T cell receptor beta chains drawn from one sample of a study of blood T cell repertoires in COVID-19. TCRdb keeps only in-frame clones here, not all; method: immunoSEQ multiplex PCR. The repertoire includes roughly 70,000 clones, around 90% of them detected once, and 8.5% sits in the top ten. Sequenced sample: peripheral blood. The receptor source for this set is a human donor in a cohort sampled during active COVID-19. Both conserved end residues are part of each CDR3. D genes are given only for firm matches. Some rows have no size entry. The others give once, few or many, or a class for an expanded clone.

clone size | D gene | J gene | V gene | CDR3 protein | CDR3 DNA
. | TRBD1 | TRBJ1-6 | TRBV19 | CASRILRDRGKSSDSPLHF | TGTGCCAGTAGAATACTCCGGGACAGGGGGAAAAGCTCGGATTCACCCCTCCACTTT
. | . | TRBJ2-5 | TRBV11-2 | CASTRGYRETQYF | TGTGCCAGCACCCGAGGGTATAGAGAGACCCAGTACTTC
. | TRBD1 | TRBJ2-7 | TRBV29-1 | CSVDRENEQYF | TGCAGCGTCGACAGGGAAAACGAGCAGTACTTC
. | . | TRBJ1-2 | TRBV25-1 | CASREIGGSNYGYTF | TGTGCCAGCAGGGAGATTGGAGGGTCAAACTATGGCTACACCTTC
. | TRBD1 | TRBJ1-2 | TRBV3-1/TRBV3-2 | CASSPPTGSDYGYTF | TGTGCCAGCAGCCCCCCGACAGGGAGTGACTATGGCTACACCTTC
. | . | TRBJ2-7 | TRBV3-1/TRBV3-2 | CASSQVSGGPTYEQYF | TGTGCCAGCAGCCAAGTTTCCGGGGGGCCCACCTACGAGCAGTACTTC
once | . | TRBJ2-3 | TRBV12-3/TRBV12-4 | CASSLAGQDTQYF | TGTGCCAGCAGTTTAGCGGGCCAAGATACGCAGTATTTT
. | . | TRBJ2-7 | TRBV27 | CASSLLGAGREQYF | TGTGCCAGCAGTTTATTAGGGGCAGGACGAGAGCAGTACTTC
. | . | TRBJ2-7 | TRBV7-2 | CASSSAARSLVAEGGEQYF | TGTGCCAGCAGCTCCGCCGCTCGATCTCTGGTAGCTGAGGGGGGGGAGCAGTACTTC
. | TRBD1 | TRBJ2-7 | TRBV11-2 | CASSFLRDSSYEQYF | TGTGCCAGCAGCTTTCTCCGGGACAGTTCCTACGAGCAGTACTTC
. | . | TRBJ1-1 | TRBV27 | CASRGSLYTEAFF | TGTGCCAGCAGGGGGAGTTTGTATACTGAAGCTTTCTTT
. | TRBD1 | TRBJ1-1 | TRBV18 | CASSLTGGRVDTEAFF | TGTGCCAGCTCCCTGACAGGGGGAAGGGTCGACACTGAAGCTTTCTTT
. | . | TRBJ1-2 | TRBV5-1 | CASSPGGARNYGYTF | TGCGCCAGCAGCCCGGGGGGGGCGCGCAACTATGGCTACACCTTC
once | . | TRBJ1-6 | TRBV5-6 | CASSQVRNSPLHF | TGTGCCAGCAGCCAGGTTCGTAATTCACCCCTCCACTTT